What follows is one TCR beta chain and its context. The antigen is unknown. The data were produced by immunoSEQ multiplex PCR, yet TCRdb's version contains in-frame clones alone and is incomplete. The data show some 13,000 clones, with about four fifths seen just once and roughly 25% held by the top ten. The sample is drawn from a study of graft-versus-host responses after intestinal transplantation. About the research overall: Each recipient received anti-thymocyte globulin induction, then tacrolimus and steroids for around three years. Broader study findings: Allografts from individuals with graft-donor T cell macrochimerism displayed high graft-versus-host to host-versus-graft clonal ratios. Recipient bone marrow held GvH clones, some seen earlier in ileum or blood. Early post-transplant HvG declines were associated with peak circulating GvH clone levels.

Here the sequenced sample was PBMCs, taken after intestinal transplantation. The TCR originated in a human patient who received an intestinal transplant, so some T cells may come from the graft donor.

The CDR3: CSVSPGQGSTDTQYF. The CDR3 DNA sequence: TGCAGCGTTTCTCCGGGACAGGGGAGCACAGATACGCAGTATTTT. The V call is TRBV29-1, the J call TRBJ2-3; 10 bases fit TRBD1. The CDR3 covers 15 residues. The germline V gene has CDR1 SQVTM and CDR2 ANQGSEA. Trimming removed 5 bases from V and 0 bases from J; junction bases left unmatched: 5.